This TCR beta chain appears in the sequencing data of a study of blood T cell repertoires in COVID-19. The wider study: Samples taken during acute and convalescent COVID-19 were collected in the United States, Italy and Spain.

Per the authors' pipeline: Amplification from reference gene primers served as the basis for estimated nucleated cell counts. Sequenced by immunoSEQ multiplex PCR; TCRdb stores in-frame clones only, minus some. The D gene and trimming were derived from the DNA, and the V and J assignments and clone size from that table. The sample records more than 250,000 clones, approximately 86% being singletons. CDR1 and CDR2 from the germline V gene are SGHDT and YYEEEE. The CDR3 covers 14 residues. Trimming took off 1 base at V and 5 bases at J, with 12 bases between the two ends. Sequenced material: peripheral blood. This sequence originates from a woman aged 30 to 39 who had recovered from COVID-19. The chain links TRBV5-6 to TRBJ2-5, with TRBD2 as a possible D gene (5 bases). The CDR3 is CASSLSTGVETQYF. In DNA form, the CDR3 reads TGTGCCAGCAGCTTGTCGACCGGGGTCGAGACCCAGTACTTC.